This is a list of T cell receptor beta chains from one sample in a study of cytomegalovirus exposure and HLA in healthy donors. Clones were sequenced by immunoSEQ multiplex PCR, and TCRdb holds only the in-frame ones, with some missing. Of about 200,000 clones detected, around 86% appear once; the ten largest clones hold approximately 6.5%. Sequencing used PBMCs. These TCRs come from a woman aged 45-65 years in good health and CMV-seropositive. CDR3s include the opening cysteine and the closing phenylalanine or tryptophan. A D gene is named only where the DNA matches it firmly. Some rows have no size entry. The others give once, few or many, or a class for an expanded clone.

TGTGCCAGCAGTTCACCGGGACAGAGCTCCTACGAGCAGTACTTC CASSSPGQSSYEQYF TRBJ2-7 TRBD1 - TRBV28
TGTGCCAGCAGTTCACCGGGACTAGCCCAATTCGGGGAGCAGTACTTC CASSSPGLAQFGEQYF TRBJ2-7 TRBD2 - TRBV28
TGTGCCAGCAGTCGGTGGGTTCAAGGACAGGGCTCCTATAATTCACCCCTCCACTTT CASSRWVQGQGSYNSPLHF TRBJ1-6 TRBD1 - TRBV28
TGTGCCAGCAACCCCAGAAGAAGCGAGCAGTACTTC CASNPRRSEQYF TRBJ2-7 - - TRBV2
TGTGCCAGCAGCGTCAGGGTCGGCGGCGGCTTAGAGCAGTACTTC CASSVRVGGGLEQYF TRBJ2-7 - - TRBV5-6
TGCGCCAGCAGCTCCCGCGGGGGAGATCAGCCCCAGCATTTT CASSSRGGDQPQHF TRBJ1-5 - few TRBV4-3
TGTGCCAGCAGTGCTAGCCCCCTAGAAACCTATAGCACAGATACGCAGTATTTT CASSASPLETYSTDTQYF TRBJ2-3 - - TRBV28
TGTGCCAGCTACCTGGGAGCTGAAGCTTTCTTT CASYLGAEAFF TRBJ1-1 - - TRBV6-5
TGTGCCAGCAGTGAAGCGGCACTAGATAATGAGCAGTTCTTC CASSEAALDNEQFF TRBJ2-1 - - TRBV2
TGTGCCAGCAGTCCAGAGGGTAAGGGTTTTTTCGGCAATCAGCCCCAGCATTTT CASSPEGKGFFGNQPQHF TRBJ1-5 - - TRBV2
TGTGCCAGCTCACCAGATGGGCGGACAGACCGCAATCAGCCCCAGCATTTT CASSPDGRTDRNQPQHF TRBJ1-5 - - TRBV18
TGTGCCAGCAGAGGAAACCAGGGCAAGCGTGAGCAGTACTTC CASRGNQGKREQYF TRBJ2-7 - - TRBV6-1
TGTGCCAGCAGCTTACGTGACACTGAAGCTTTCTTT CASSLRDTEAFF TRBJ1-1 - - TRBV7-9
TGTGCCAGCAGCTTAGGGGCAGCCTCTGGAAACACCATATATTTT CASSLGAASGNTIYF TRBJ1-3 - - TRBV7-6
TGTGCCAGCAGCATCGACTTGATTCCGGACAATGAGCAGTTCTTC CASSIDLIPDNEQFF TRBJ2-1 - - TRBV5-4
TGTGCCAGCAGCTCAGACTATAGCAACAGTCAGTACTTC CASSSDYSNSQYF TRBJ2-4 - - TRBV13
TGCGCCAGCAGCCCGGTGGGCGGGGGGGCCGAGGAAAAACTGTTTTTT CASSPVGGGAEEKLFF TRBJ1-4 - few TRBV4-3
TGTGCCAGCACTCCGAGTGCCCCACGGGAGACCCAGTACTTC CASTPSAPRETQYF TRBJ2-5 - - TRBV28
TGCGCCAGCAGGGACAGGGTAGGAGGTGAGCAGTTCTTC CASRDRVGGEQFF TRBJ2-1 TRBD1 - TRBV10-1
TGTGCCAGCACAAAAGCCGGGAAGCCCCAGCATTTT CASTKAGKPQHF TRBJ1-5 - - TRBV28
TGTGCCAGCAGGCAGCTTCTAGATGCCTACGAGCAGTACTTC CASRQLLDAYEQYF TRBJ2-7 - - TRBV2
TGCGCCAGCAGCCCCGGACTGGGCGAGCAGTACTTC CASSPGLGEQYF TRBJ2-7 - - TRBV5-1
TGTGTCAGCAGTGGTCAGGGGACGAACACTGAAGCTTTCTTT CVSSGQGTNTEAFF TRBJ1-1 - - TRBV6-1
TGCGCCAGCAGGGACTGGAAGCACGAGCAGTACTTC CASRDWKHEQYF TRBJ2-7 - - TRBV5-1